Reported below is one T cell receptor beta chain. This record belongs to a study of early T cells in non-severe SARS-CoV-2 infection. TCRdb re-analysed the 5' RACE reads in MiXCR, keeping a single row per CDR3 protein. The sample lists about 43,000 distinct CDR3 sequences, around 9.9% occurring once. The trim removed 8 bases at V and 3 bases at J, leaving 5 bases unmatched. Looked up from germline, CDR1 is LNHDA and CDR2 is SQIVND (reference sequence). This CDR3 has 14 amino acids. The chain carries TRBV19 and TRBJ2-2, with 8 bases that match TRBD1. The source is an adult who was a healthcare worker with PCR-confirmed SARS-CoV-2 infection or an uninfected control (not recorded which). The material sequenced was whole blood. CDR3: CASRTGWDTGELFF. The CDR3 DNA reads as TGTGCCAGTCGGACAGGGTGGGACACCGGGGAGCTGTTTTTT.